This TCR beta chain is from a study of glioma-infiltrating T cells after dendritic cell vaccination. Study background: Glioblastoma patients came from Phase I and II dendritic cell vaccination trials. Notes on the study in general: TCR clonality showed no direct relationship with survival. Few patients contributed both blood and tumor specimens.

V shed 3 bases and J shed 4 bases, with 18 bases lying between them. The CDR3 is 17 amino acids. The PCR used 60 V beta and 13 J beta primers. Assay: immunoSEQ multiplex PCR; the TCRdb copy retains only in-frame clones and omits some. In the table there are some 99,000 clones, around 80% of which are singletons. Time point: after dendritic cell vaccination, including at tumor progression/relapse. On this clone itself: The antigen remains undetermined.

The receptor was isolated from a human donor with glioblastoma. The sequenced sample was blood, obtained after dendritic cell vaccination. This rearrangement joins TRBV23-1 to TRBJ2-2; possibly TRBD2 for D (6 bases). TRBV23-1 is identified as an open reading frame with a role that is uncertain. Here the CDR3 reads CASSQGLQDPTTGELFF. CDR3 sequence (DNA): TGCGCCAGCAGTCAGGGACTTCAAGACCCGACCACCGGGGAGCTGTTTTTT.